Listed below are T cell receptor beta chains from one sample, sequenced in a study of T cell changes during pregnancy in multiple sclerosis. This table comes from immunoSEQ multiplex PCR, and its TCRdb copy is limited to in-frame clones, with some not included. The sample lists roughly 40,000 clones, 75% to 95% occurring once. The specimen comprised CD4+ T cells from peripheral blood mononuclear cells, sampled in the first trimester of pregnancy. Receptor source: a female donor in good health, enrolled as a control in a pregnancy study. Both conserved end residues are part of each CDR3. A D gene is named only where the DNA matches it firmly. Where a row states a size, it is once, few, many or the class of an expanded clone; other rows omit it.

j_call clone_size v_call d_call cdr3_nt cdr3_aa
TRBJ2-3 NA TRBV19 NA TGTGCCAGTAGTCGCAGGGTGACAGATACGCAGTATTTT CASSRRVTDTQYF
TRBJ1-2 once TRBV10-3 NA TGTGCCATCACCGATAGGGGGGGCGACTATGGCTACACCTTC CAITDRGGDYGYTF
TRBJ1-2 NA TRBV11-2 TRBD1 TGTGCCAGCAGCTTATTGGAACCCAGGGGGCGGGATGGCTACACCTTC CASSLLEPRGRDGYTF
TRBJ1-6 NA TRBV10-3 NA TGTGCCATTCTACAGGGCCCTAATTCACCCCTCCACTTT CAILQGPNSPLHF
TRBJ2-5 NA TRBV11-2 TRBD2 TGTGCCAGCAGCTTAGTAGTAGGAGGGCTAGCGGGGGTGCAAGAGACCCAGTACTTC CASSLVVGGLAGVQETQYF
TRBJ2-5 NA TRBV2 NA TGTGCCACCACTAACCTGGAGACCCAGTACTTC CATTNLETQYF
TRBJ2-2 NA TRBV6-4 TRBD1 TGTGCCAGCTCCCAGGGGGCTAGCGGGGAGCTGTTTTTT CASSQGASGELFF
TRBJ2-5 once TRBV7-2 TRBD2 TGTGCCAGCAGTCAGGGCGGGGGGGCGGTCGAGACCCAGTACTTC CASSQGGGAVETQYF
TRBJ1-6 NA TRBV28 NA TGTGCCAGCAGTCCCTGGGAGCTTTCAAATTCACCCCTCCACTTT CASSPWELSNSPLHF
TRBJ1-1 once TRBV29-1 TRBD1 TGCAGCGTTCGGACAGGAATGAACACTGAAGCTTTCTTT CSVRTGMNTEAFF
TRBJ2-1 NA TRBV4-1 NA TGCGCCAGCAGCCTCGGGACTCCCCGCTTGAGCTCCTACAATGAGCAGTTCTTC CASSLGTPRLSSYNEQFF
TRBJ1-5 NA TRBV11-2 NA TGTGCCAGCAGCTTGGGCTGGGATCAGCCCCAGCATTTT CASSLGWDQPQHF
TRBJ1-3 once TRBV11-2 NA TGTGCCAGCAGCTCACAGGCTGGAAACACCATATATTTT CASSSQAGNTIYF
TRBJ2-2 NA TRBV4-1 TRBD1 TGCGCCAGCAGCCCCCGGACCAGGGGGCAACGAAACACCGGGGAGCTGTTTTTT CASSPRTRGQRNTGELFF
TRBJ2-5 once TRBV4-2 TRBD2 TGTGCCAGCAGCCAAGATTCGTCTAGCGGGGGGGGAGAGACCCAGTACTTC CASSQDSSSGGGETQYF
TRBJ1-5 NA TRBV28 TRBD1 TGTGCCAGCAGTACCCCGACAGGGGGCAATCAGCCCCAGCATTTT CASSTPTGGNQPQHF
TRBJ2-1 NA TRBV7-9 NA TGTGCCAGCAGCTTTGATACAGGGAATAATGAGCAGTTCTTC CASSFDTGNNEQFF
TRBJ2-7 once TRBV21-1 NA TGTGCCAGCAGCCCCCCAGGGACAGAGACGTACGAGCAGTACTTC CASSPPGTETYEQYF
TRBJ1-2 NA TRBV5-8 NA TGTGCCAGCAGCCCGGACAGAAAGCATGGCTACACCTTC CASSPDRKHGYTF
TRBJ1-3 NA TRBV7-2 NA TGTGCCAGCAGCGTTTTTATGGGGGGATCGGGAAACACCATATATTTT CASSVFMGGSGNTIYF
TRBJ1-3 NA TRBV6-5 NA TGTGCCAGCAGTTACCAACTTCCAGGCTCTGGAAACACCATATATTTT CASSYQLPGSGNTIYF